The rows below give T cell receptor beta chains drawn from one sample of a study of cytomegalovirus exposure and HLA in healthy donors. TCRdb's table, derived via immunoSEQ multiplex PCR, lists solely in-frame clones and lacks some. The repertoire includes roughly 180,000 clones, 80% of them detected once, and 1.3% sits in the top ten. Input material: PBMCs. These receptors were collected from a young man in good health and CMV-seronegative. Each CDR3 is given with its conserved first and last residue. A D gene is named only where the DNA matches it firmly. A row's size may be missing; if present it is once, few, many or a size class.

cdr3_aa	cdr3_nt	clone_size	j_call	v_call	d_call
CASSPPGGGYNEQFF	TGCGCCAGCAGCCCTCCGGGGGGTGGTTACAATGAGCAGTTCTTC	.	TRBJ2-1	TRBV4-3	TRBD2
CAWSEIGTVSYEQYF	TGTGCCTGGAGTGAAATTGGGACAGTCTCCTACGAGCAGTACTTC	.	TRBJ2-7	TRBV30	TRBD1
CASSTGTDTQYF	TGCGCCAGCAGCACGGGCACAGATACGCAGTATTTT	.	TRBJ2-3	TRBV5-1	.
CASSERPQPSNQPQHF	TGTGCCAGCAGTGAGCGCCCACAGCCTAGCAATCAGCCCCAGCATTTT	few	TRBJ1-5	TRBV6-1	.
CASSLDRTGESQPQHF	TGTGCCAGCAGCTTAGACCGGACAGGGGAAAGTCAGCCCCAGCATTTT	.	TRBJ1-5	TRBV7-2	TRBD1
CASSQLGENTEAFF	TGTGCCAGCAGCCAGCTTGGAGAGAACACTGAAGCTTTCTTT	.	TRBJ1-1	TRBV5-4	.
CASSSGQDTGELFF	TGTGCCAGCAGTTCGGGACAGGACACCGGGGAGCTGTTTTTT	many	TRBJ2-2	TRBV6-4	TRBD1
CASSVSSGPIYEQYF	TGTGCCAGCAGTGTCTCTAGCGGCCCCATCTACGAGCAGTACTTC	.	TRBJ2-7	TRBV6-4	TRBD2
CASSQVAGVMRTEAFF	TGCGCCAGCAGCCAAGTGGCAGGGGTCATGCGGACTGAAGCTTTCTTT	.	TRBJ1-1	TRBV4-1	.
CASSEARRQHLYEQYF	TGTGCCAGCAGTGAAGCGAGGAGACAGCACCTCTACGAGCAGTACTTC	.	TRBJ2-7	TRBV6-1	.
CASSSRTSGRRADTQYF	TGTGCCAGCAGCTCGCGGACTAGCGGGAGAAGGGCAGATACGCAGTATTTT	.	TRBJ2-3	TRBV7-2	TRBD2
CASSPLARADTQYF	TGTGCCAGCAGCCCCCTAGCGCGGGCAGATACGCAGTATTTT	.	TRBJ2-3	TRBV4-2	.
CASSLFGGRNQPQHF	TGTGCCAGCAGTTTGTTTGGGGGGAGGAATCAGCCCCAGCATTTT	.	TRBJ1-5	TRBV28	.
CASSFGQVNEKLFF	TGCGCCAGCAGCTTTGGACAGGTTAATGAAAAACTGTTTTTT	.	TRBJ1-4	TRBV5-1	TRBD1
CASSQGPGTKPYNEQFF	TGCGCCAGCAGCCAAGGGCCCGGGACAAAGCCCTACAATGAGCAGTTCTTC	.	TRBJ2-1	TRBV4-1	.
CASSVRQANTEAFF	TGTGCCAGCAGCGTAAGACAGGCCAACACTGAAGCTTTCTTT	.	TRBJ1-1	TRBV9	.
CASSGTSLGTQYF	TGCGCCAGCAGTGGGACTAGCCTCGGGACCCAGTACTTC	.	TRBJ2-5	TRBV10-2	TRBD2
CASTIRSGNYNERFF	TGTGCCAGCACCATTCGTAGCGGGAATTACAATGAGCGGTTCTTC	once	TRBJ2-1	TRBV7-2	TRBD2
CASSAGTSGDTQYF	TGTGCCAGCAGTGCCGGGACTAGCGGCGATACGCAGTATTTT	few	TRBJ2-3	TRBV6-1	TRBD2
CASSISGGRFADTQYF	TGTGCCAGCAGCATTAGCGGGGGTAGGTTCGCAGATACGCAGTATTTT	.	TRBJ2-3	TRBV7-2	TRBD2
CSTGGPDNYGYTF	TGCAGCACTGGGGGCCCGGATAACTATGGCTACACCTTC	.	TRBJ1-2	TRBV29-1	.
CASADRVGAGYTF	TGTGCCAGCGCGGACAGGGTTGGGGCTGGCTACACCTTC	once	TRBJ1-2	TRBV7-9	TRBD1
CASNNRGQKLFF	TGTGCCAGCAACAACAGGGGACAGAAACTGTTTTTT	.	TRBJ1-4	TRBV28	TRBD1
CASSEKPMGGPYEQYF	TGCGCCAGCAGTGAAAAACCCATGGGGGGACCCTACGAGCAGTACTTC	.	TRBJ2-7	TRBV10-1	.
CASSESSTNEKLFF	TGTGCCAGCAGTGAGTCTTCCACTAATGAAAAACTGTTTTTT	once	TRBJ1-4	TRBV25-1	.
CASLGQTDTQYF	TGTGCTAGTCTCGGACAGACAGATACGCAGTATTTT	.	TRBJ2-3	TRBV12-5	.
CASSLEEVGDYGYTF	TGTGCCAGCAGCTTAGAGGAGGTTGGGGACTATGGCTACACCTTC	.	TRBJ1-2	TRBV7-2	.
CATKDSSGANVLTF	TGTGCCACCAAGGACAGTTCTGGGGCCAACGTCCTGACTTTC	.	TRBJ2-6	TRBV15	.
CASSQEPQGSNTEAFF	TGCGCCAGCAGCCAAGAACCACAGGGATCGAACACTGAAGCTTTCTTT	.	TRBJ1-1	TRBV4-3	.
CASSLGAGDNSPLHF	TGTGCCAGCAGCTTAGGGGCAGGCGATAATTCACCCCTCCACTTT	.	TRBJ1-6	TRBV7-9	.
CASSPVAGEDTQYF	TGTGCCAGCTCACCAGTAGCGGGGGAAGATACGCAGTATTTT	.	TRBJ2-3	TRBV18	TRBD2
CASSTGQGVEQYF	TGTGCCAGCAGCACCGGACAGGGCGTCGAGCAGTACTTC	.	TRBJ2-7	TRBV7-6	TRBD1
CASSLGRVGGEAFF	TGTGCCAGCAGTTTAGGCAGGGTCGGGGGTGAAGCTTTCTTT	once	TRBJ1-1	TRBV27	.
CASSRTGSGKQFF	TGCGCCAGCAGTAGGACAGGGTCCGGAAAGCAGTTCTTC	.	TRBJ2-1	TRBV10-1	TRBD1
CASSSRQSDTGELFF	TGTGCCAGCAGCTCCCGACAGTCTGACACCGGGGAGCTGTTTTTT	.	TRBJ2-2	TRBV7-6	.
CASSQASGRAGEQYF	TGCGCCAGCAGCCAAGCCAGCGGGAGGGCCGGCGAGCAGTACTTC	.	TRBJ2-7	TRBV4-1	TRBD2
CASTNGPSGANVLTF	TGTGCCAGCACGAACGGTCCCTCTGGGGCCAACGTCCTGACTTTC	.	TRBJ2-6	TRBV2	.
CAWSVLSMSGYTF	TGTGCCTGGAGTGTACTTAGTATGTCTGGCTACACCTTC	.	TRBJ1-2	TRBV30	.
CAIMGATGGSYNEQFF	TGTGCCATCATGGGGGCGACAGGGGGTTCCTACAATGAGCAGTTCTTC	.	TRBJ2-1	TRBV10-3	TRBD1
CASSKTDRDNQPQHF	TGTGCCAGCAGCAAGACGGACAGGGATAATCAGCCCCAGCATTTT	.	TRBJ1-5	TRBV7-2	TRBD1
CASSFTVASGNTIYF	TGCGCCAGCAGCTTCACAGTCGCCTCTGGAAACACCATATATTTT	few	TRBJ1-3	TRBV5-1	.
CASSPSGREAGNTIYF	TGTGCCAGCTCACCATCGGGCAGGGAGGCCGGAAACACCATATATTTT	.	TRBJ1-3	TRBV18	.
CASSLRVAGATDTQYF	TGTGCCAGCAGCTTGCGGGTAGCGGGAGCTACAGATACGCAGTATTTT	.	TRBJ2-3	TRBV5-6	TRBD2
CASSPKDRASGANVLTF	TGTGCCAGCTCACCAAAGGACAGGGCCTCTGGGGCCAACGTCCTGACTTTC	few	TRBJ2-6	TRBV18	TRBD1
CASSFGGQGVYGYTF	TGTGCCAGCAGTTTTGGCGGACAAGGGGTGTATGGCTACACCTTC	.	TRBJ1-2	TRBV28	.